This note documents a single T cell receptor (beta chain) sequence. Its antigen is unidentified. This sample is drawn from a study of CD8 T cells in ankylosing spondylitis. The study's findings and limits: Previous work reported some of these motif variants in the synovial fluid and blood of reactive arthritis. Characteristic of ankylosing spondylitis blood, it appeared, was a TCR beta motif comprising about eight highly homologous variants.

Molecular-barcoded quantitative 5'-RACE produced these TCR beta libraries. TCRdb independently ran MiXCR on the 5' RACE reads; one entry per CDR3 protein. The sample lists about 800,000 distinct CDR3 sequences; approximately 10% were seen once. Sequenced material: blood, either unsorted or a sorted T cell fraction (not recorded which). The origin of this receptor is a male donor with ankylosing spondylitis.

The CDR3 is CASGLGHQTEAFF. Written as DNA, the CDR3 is TGTGCTAGTGGTTTGGGGCATCAGACTGAAGCTTTCTTT. This chain joins TRBV12-5 and TRBJ1-1; no firm D call. V lost 1 base and J 5 bases, leaving 8 bases between the germline ends. CDR1 is LGHNT, CDR2 FRNRAP, per germline. The CDR3 contains 13 residues.